The clone carrying this T cell receptor beta chain has just a few counts. The V gene's germline CDR1 is SNHLY and CDR2 FYNNEI. V shed 7 bases and J 2 bases; nucleotides not matched to a gene: 2. This CDR3 is 14 amino acids long. The data stem from a study of cytotoxic CD8 clonotypes in ibrutinib-treated CLL. Frozen PBMC stocks contributed around 2 micrograms of genomic DNA to the TCR beta libraries. Method: immunoSEQ multiplex PCR; TCRdb's copy keeps in-frame clones and lacks some. The sample has fewer than 400,000 clones; under 70% are singletons. This TCR was recovered from a human donor with chronic lymphocytic leukemia. The V call is TRBV2, the J call TRBJ2-1, with 10 bases lining up with TRBD1. The input for sequencing was PBMCs, taken after 36 months of ibrutinib treatment. The CDR3 nucleotides read TGTGCCAGCACCGACAGGGGGCCCTACAATGAGCAGTTCTTC. Protein sequence: CASTDRGPYNEQFF.